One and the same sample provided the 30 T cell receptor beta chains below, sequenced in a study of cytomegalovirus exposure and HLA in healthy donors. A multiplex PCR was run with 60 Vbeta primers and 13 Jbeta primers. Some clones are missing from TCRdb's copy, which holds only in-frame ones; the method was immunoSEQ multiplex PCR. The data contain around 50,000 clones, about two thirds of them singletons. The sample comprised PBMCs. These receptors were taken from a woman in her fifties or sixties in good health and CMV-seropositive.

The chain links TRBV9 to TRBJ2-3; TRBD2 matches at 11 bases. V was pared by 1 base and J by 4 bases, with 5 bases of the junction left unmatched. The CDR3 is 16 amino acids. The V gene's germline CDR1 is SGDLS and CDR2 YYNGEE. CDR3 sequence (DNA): TGTGCCAGCAGCGTACTAATAGCGGGGGGGCCAGATACGCAGTATTTT. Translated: CASSVLIAGGPDTQYF.

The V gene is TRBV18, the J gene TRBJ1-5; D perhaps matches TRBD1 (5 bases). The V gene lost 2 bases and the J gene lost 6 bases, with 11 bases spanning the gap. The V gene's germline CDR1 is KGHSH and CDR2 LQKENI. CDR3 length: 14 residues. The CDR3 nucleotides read TGTGCCAGCTCACCAATGGGGGGAGGTCAGCCCCAGCATTTT. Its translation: CASSPMGGGQPQHF.

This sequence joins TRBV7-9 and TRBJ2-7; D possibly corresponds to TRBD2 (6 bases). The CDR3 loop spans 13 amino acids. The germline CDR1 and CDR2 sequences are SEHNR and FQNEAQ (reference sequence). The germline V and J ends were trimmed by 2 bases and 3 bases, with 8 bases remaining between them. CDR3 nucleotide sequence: TGTGCCAGCAGCTTAAGGGGACTCTACGAGCAGTACTTC. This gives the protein CASSLRGLYEQYF.

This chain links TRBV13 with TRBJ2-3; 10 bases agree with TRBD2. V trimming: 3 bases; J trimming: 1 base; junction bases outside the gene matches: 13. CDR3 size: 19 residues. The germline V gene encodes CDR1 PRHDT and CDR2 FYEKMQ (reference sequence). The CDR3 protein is CASSLSGTSDSAGTDTQYF. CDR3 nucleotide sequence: TGTGCCAGCAGCTTGTCCGGGACTAGCGATTCCGCCGGCACAGATACGCAGTATTTT.

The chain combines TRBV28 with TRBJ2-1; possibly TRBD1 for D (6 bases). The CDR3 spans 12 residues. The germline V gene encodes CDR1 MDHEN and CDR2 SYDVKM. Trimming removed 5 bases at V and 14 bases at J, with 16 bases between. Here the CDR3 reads CASSTPQGLKFF. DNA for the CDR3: TGTGCCAGCAGTACCCCCCAGGGGCTGAAGTTCTTC. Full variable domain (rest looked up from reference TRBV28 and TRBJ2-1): DVKVTQSSRYLVKRTGEKVFLECVQDMDHENMFWYRQDPGLGLRLIYFSYDVKMKEKGDIPEGYSVSREKKERFSLILESASTNQTSMYLCASSTPQGLKFFGPGTRLTVL.

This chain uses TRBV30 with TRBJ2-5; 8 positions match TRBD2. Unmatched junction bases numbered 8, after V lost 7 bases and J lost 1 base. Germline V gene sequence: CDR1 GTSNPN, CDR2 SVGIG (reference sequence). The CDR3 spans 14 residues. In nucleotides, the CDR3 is TGTGCCTCCGCCCGGGGGGGGTCCCAAGAGACCCAGTACTTC. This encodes CASARGGSQETQYF.

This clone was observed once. CDR3 DNA: TGTGCCAGCTCACCTACTAAAGGACTAGCGGGAGGGTGGAATGAGCAGTTCTTC. It is translated as CASSPTKGLAGGWNEQFF. The chain joins TRBV18 to TRBJ2-1; TRBD2 matches 15 bases. The CDR3 runs to 18 residues. V was clipped by 3 bases and J by 7 bases; unmatched bases: 10. Germline assignment: CDR1 KGHSH and CDR2 LQKENI.

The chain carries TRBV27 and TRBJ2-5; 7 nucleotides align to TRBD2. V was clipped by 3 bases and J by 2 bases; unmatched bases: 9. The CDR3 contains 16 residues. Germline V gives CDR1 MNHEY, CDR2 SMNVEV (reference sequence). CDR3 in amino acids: CASSFVGGSPQETQYF. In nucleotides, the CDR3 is TGTGCCAGCAGTTTCGTCGGCGGGAGCCCTCAAGAGACCCAGTACTTC.

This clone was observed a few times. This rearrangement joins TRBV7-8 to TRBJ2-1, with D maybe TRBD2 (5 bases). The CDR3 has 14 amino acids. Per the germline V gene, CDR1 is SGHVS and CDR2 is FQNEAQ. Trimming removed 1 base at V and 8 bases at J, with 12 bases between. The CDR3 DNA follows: TGTGCCAGCAGCTTAGAAGTAGCGAGGTATGAGCAGTTCTTC. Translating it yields CASSLEVARYEQFF. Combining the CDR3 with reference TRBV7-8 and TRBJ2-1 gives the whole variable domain GAGVSQSPRYKVAKRGQDVALRCDPISGHVSLFWYQQALGQGPEFLTYFQNEAQLDKSGLPSDRFFAERPEGSVSTLKIQRTQQEDSAVYLCASSLEVARYEQFFGPGTRLTVL.

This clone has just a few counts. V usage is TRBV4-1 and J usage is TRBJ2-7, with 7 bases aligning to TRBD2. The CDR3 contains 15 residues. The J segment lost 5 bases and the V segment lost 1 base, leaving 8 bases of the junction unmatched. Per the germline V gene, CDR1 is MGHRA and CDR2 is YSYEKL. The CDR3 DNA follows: TGCGCCAGCAGCCAAGCGGCGGGGGAGGGACACGAGCAGTACTTC. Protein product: CASSQAAGEGHEQYF.

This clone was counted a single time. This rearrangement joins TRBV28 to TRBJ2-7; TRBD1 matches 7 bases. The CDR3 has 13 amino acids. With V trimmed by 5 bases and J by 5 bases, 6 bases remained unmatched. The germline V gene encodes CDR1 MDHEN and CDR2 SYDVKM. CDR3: CASSKDRDNEQYF. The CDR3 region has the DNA TGTGCCAGCAGTAAAGACAGGGACAACGAGCAGTACTTC.

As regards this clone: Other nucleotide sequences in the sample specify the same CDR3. The CDR3 loop is CASSLGLAGEQFF. As DNA, the CDR3 is TGTGCCAGCAGCTTAGGACTGGCGGGCGAGCAGTTCTTC. The rearrangement uses TRBV11-2 and TRBJ2-1; TRBD2 is a possible D gene (5 bases). CDR1 and CDR2 from the germline V gene are SGHAT and FQNNGV. The CDR3 extends over 13 amino acids. Trimming cost V 1 base and J 10 bases, with 11 bases left between them.

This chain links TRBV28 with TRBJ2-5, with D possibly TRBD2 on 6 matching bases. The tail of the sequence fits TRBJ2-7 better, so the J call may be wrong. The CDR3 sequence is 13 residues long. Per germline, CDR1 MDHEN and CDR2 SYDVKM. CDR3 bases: TGTGCCAGTTATGACGGGAGCTCCTACGAGCAGTACTTC. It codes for CASYDGSSYEQYF.

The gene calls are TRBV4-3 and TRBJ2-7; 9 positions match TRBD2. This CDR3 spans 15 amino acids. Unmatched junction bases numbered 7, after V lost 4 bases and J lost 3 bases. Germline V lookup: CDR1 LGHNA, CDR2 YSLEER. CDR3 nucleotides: TGCGCCAGCAGCCCTGGGGCTAGCGGGATCTACGAGCAGTACTTC. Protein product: CASSPGASGIYEQYF.

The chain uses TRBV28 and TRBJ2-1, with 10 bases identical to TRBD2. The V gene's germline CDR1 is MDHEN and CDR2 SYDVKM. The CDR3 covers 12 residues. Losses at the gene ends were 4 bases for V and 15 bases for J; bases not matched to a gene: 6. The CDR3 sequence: CASSSEREGLFF. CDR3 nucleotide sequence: TGTGCCAGCAGTTCCGAGCGGGAGGGTCTGTTCTTC.

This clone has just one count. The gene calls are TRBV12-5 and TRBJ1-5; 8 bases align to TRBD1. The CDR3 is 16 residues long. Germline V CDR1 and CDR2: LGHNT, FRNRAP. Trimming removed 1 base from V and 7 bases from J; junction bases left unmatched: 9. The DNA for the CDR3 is TGTGCTAGTGGTTTGGGGACAGGGTATGGCGGGCAGCCCCAGCATTTT. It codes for CASGLGTGYGGQPQHF.

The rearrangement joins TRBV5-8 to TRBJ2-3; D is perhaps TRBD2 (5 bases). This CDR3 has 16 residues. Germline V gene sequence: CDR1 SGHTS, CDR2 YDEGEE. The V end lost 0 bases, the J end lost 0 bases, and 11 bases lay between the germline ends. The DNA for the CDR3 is TGTGCCAGCAGCTTGGGTCTTGGCGGGAGCACAGATACGCAGTATTTT. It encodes CASSLGLGGSTDTQYF.

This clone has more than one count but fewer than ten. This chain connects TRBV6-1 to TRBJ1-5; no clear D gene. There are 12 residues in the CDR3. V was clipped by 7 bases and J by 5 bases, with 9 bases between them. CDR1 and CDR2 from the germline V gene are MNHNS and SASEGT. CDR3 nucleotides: TGTGCCAGCAAGAGAGGTGATCAGCCCCAGCATTTT. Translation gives CASKRGDQPQHF.

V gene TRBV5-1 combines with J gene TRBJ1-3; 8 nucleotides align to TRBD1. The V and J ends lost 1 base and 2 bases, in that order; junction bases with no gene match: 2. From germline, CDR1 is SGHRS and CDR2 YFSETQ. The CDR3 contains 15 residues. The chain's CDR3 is CASSLQGATGNTIYF. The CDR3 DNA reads TGCGCCAGCAGCTTGCAGGGGGCGACTGGAAACACCATATATTTT. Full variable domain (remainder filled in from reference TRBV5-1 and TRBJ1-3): KAGVTQTPRYLIKTRGQQVTLSCSPISGHRSVSWYQQTPGQGLQFLFEYFSETQRNKGNFPGRFSGRQFSNSRSEMNVSTLELGDSALYLCASSLQGATGNTIYFGEGSWLTVV.

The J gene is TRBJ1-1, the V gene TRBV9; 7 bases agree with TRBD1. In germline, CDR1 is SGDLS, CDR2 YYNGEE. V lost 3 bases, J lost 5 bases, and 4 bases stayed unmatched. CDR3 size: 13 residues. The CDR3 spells CASSEGARTEAFF. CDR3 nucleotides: TGTGCCAGCAGCGAGGGGGCAAGAACTGAAGCTTTCTTT.

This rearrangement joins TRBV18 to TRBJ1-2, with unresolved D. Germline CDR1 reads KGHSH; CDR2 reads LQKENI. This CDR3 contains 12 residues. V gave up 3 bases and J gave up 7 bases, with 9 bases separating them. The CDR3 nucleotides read TGTGCCAGCTCACCGAGGCAGAGTGGCTACACCTTC. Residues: CASSPRQSGYTF.

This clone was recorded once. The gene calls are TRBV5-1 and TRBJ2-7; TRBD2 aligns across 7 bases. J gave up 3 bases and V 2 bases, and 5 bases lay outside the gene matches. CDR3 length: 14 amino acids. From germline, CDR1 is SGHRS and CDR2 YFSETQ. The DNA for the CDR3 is TGCGCCAGCAGCTTCAGGGAGCGGGGCTACGAGCAGTACTTC. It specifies CASSFRERGYEQYF.

CDR3 protein: CASSLPGTTGYEQYF. The CDR3 nucleotides are TGTGCCAGCTCACTGCCCGGGACAACCGGGTACGAGCAGTACTTC. The V and J genes are TRBV18 and TRBJ2-7, with D tentatively TRBD1 (6 bases). V dropped 4 bases and J dropped 4 bases, with 17 bases sitting between them. Germline-derived CDR1 and CDR2 are KGHSH and LQKENI. The length of the CDR3 is 15 residues.

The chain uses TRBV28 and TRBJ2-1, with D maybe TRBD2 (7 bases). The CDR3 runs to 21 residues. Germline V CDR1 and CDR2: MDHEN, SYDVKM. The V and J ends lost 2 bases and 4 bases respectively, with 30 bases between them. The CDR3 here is CASSLASVGGTTTILYNEQFF. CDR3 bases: TGTGCCAGCAGTTTAGCGTCGGTAGGGGGGACTACCACTATTTTATACAATGAGCAGTTCTTC.

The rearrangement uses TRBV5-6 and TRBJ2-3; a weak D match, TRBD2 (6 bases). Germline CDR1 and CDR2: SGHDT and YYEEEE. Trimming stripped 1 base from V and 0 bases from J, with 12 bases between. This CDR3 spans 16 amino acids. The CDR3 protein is CASSLFGGDSTDTQYF. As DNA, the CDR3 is TGTGCCAGCAGCTTGTTCGGCGGGGATAGCACAGATACGCAGTATTTT.

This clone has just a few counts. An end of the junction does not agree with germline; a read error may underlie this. CDR3: CSSSSWDSYGYTF. As DNA, the CDR3 is TGTTCCAGCAGCTCTTGGGACAGCTATGGCTACACCTTC. V usage is TRBV7-9 and J usage is TRBJ1-2, with TRBD1 matching over 7 bases. The length of the CDR3 is 13 residues. The germline V gene encodes CDR1 SEHNR and CDR2 FQNEAQ (reference sequence).

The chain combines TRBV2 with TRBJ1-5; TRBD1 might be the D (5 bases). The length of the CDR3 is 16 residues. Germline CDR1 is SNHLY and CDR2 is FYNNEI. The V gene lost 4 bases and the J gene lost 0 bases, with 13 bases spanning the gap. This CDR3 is CASSVNRPDSNQPQHF. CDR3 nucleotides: TGTGCCAGCAGTGTGAACAGGCCAGATAGCAATCAGCCCCAGCATTTT.

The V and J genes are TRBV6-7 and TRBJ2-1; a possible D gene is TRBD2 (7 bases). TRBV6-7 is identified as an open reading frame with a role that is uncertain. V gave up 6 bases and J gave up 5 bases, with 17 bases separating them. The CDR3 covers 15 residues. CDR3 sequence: CASRGGREYHNEQFF. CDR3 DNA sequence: TGTGCCAGCAGGGGGGGGCGGGAGTACCACAATGAGCAGTTCTTC.

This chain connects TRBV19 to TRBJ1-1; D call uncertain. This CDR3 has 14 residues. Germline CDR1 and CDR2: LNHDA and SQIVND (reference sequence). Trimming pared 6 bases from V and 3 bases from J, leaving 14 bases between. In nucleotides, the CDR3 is TGTGCCAGTAGGCTACTAACGTGGCACACTGAAGCTTTCTTT. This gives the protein CASRLLTWHTEAFF.

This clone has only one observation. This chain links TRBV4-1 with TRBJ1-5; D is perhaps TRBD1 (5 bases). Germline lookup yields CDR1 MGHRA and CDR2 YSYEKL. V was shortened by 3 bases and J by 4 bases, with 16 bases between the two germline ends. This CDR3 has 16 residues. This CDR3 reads CASSQREGTANQPQHF. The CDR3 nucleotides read TGCGCCAGCAGCCAGAGGGAGGGGACTGCAAATCAGCCCCAGCATTTT.